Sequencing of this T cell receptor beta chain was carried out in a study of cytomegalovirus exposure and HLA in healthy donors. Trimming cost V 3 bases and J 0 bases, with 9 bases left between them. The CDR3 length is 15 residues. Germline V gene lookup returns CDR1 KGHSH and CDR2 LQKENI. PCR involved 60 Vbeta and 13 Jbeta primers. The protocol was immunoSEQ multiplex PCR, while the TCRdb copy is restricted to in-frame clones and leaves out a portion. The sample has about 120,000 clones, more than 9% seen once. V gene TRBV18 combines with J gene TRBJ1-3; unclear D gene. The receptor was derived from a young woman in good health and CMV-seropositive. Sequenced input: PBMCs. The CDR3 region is CASSPAGNSGNTIYF. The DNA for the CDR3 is TGTGCCAGCTCACCGGCGGGGAACTCTGGAAACACCATATATTTT.